This note documents a single TCR beta chain sequence. The antigen remains undetermined. The sample belongs to a study of T cells in tuberculosis. General study findings and limits: Cases with active tuberculosis were adults, while controls were adolescents. Active tuberculosis alpha repertoires lay closer to GMM-specific TCRs than controls'.

This table comes from immunoSEQ multiplex PCR, and its TCRdb copy is limited to in-frame clones, with some not included. The sample has fewer than 35,000 clones, around 94% seen once. This TCR came from a donor between 10 and 35 years old with latent tuberculosis or without tuberculosis infection. The sequenced sample was PBMCs.

CDR3 DNA: TGTGCCTGGAGTGTCGGGGGGGGCTCCTACGAGCAGTACTTC. Protein product: CAWSVGGGSYEQYF. This chain links TRBV30 with TRBJ2-7, with 8 bases fitting TRBD2. Germline lookup yields CDR1 GTSNPN and CDR2 SVGIG (reference sequence). The length of the CDR3 is 14 residues. The ends lost 0 bases at V and 0 bases at J; junction bases unmatched: 1.